Shown below are 19 T cell receptor beta chains from a single sample sequenced in a study of blood T cells in healthy people across ages. Primers used in a second PCR of roughly 6 to 11 cycles were a sample-barcoded 5' primer and a J-beta primer mix. Each CDR3 protein is one row after TCRdb ran MiXCR on the 5' RACE reads. Here the sample spans 950,000 to 1,200,000 distinct CDR3 sequences, about two fifths being singletons. Sequencing was done on a sample of blood. The receptors originated from a man aged 18 to 30 in good health.

Only a few counts were recorded for this clonotype. The gene calls are TRBV2 and TRBJ2-2; D uncertain. V lost 3 bases to trimming and J lost 2 bases, with 10 bases between them. The CDR3 loop spans 15 amino acids. In germline, CDR1 is SNHLY, CDR2 FYNNEI. The CDR3 loop is CASSEGEFNTGELFF. The CDR3 DNA follows: TGTGCCAGCAGTGAGGGTGAATTTAACACCGGGGAGCTGTTTTTT.

The sample holds a few counts of this clonotype. V usage is TRBV7-2 and J usage is TRBJ1-4, with D uncertain. Per germline, CDR1 SGHTA and CDR2 FQGNSA. This CDR3 spans 15 amino acids. V gave up 5 bases and J gave up 2 bases, with 12 bases separating them. CDR3 protein: CASSPLRRTNEKLFF. CDR3 in DNA: TGTGCCAGCAGCCCCCTCAGGAGGACTAATGAAAAACTGTTTTTT. The full variable domain, completed using reference TRBV7-2 and TRBJ1-4, is GAGVSQSPSNKVTEKGKDVELRCDPISGHTALYWYRQSLGQGLEFLIYFQGNSAPDKSGLPSDRFSAERTGGSVSTLTIQRTQQEDSAVYLCASSPLRRTNEKLFFGSGTQLSVL.

V usage is TRBV12-3 or TRBV12-4 and J usage is TRBJ1-1; unclear D gene. V shed 3 bases and J shed 4 bases, with 6 bases lying between them. CDR3 length: 12 amino acids. CDR3 sequence (DNA): TGTGCCAGCAGTTTGAGTTTCACTGAAGCTTTCTTT. As protein: CASSLSFTEAFF.

The chain links TRBV7-3 to TRBJ1-5; D is unresolved. The CDR3 sequence is 15 residues long. Trimming took off 1 base at V and 9 bases at J, with 16 bases between the two ends. In germline, CDR1 is SGHTA, CDR2 FQGTGA. The CDR3 sequence: CASSLNSAGGMPQHF. The CDR3 DNA follows: TGTGCCAGCAGCTTAAATTCGGCAGGCGGCATGCCCCAGCATTTT.

Turning to this clonotype: Since the CDR3 does not end with the conserved phenylalanine or tryptophan, this likely comes from a read error. The chain uses TRBV7-9 and TRBJ2-1; 8 nucleotides match TRBD1. The CDR3 length is 14 residues. Trimming cost V 4 bases and J 8 bases; bases outside gene matches: 7. In germline, CDR1 is SEHNR, CDR2 FQNEAQ (reference sequence). The CDR3 reads CASSSRTGKDEQFI. CDR3 bases: TGTGCCAGCAGCTCAAGGACAGGGAAAGATGAGCAGTTCATC.

The CDR3: CASSPDPTGGNTEAFF. The CDR3 coding sequence is TGCGCCAGCAGCCCCGACCCGACAGGGGGCAACACTGAAGCTTTCTTT. The genes are TRBV5-1 and TRBJ1-1, with 10 positions matching TRBD1. Germline assignment: CDR1 SGHRS and CDR2 YFSETQ. J lost 2 bases, V lost 4 bases, and 8 bases had no gene match. The length of the CDR3 is 16 residues.

As DNA, the CDR3 is TGTGCCAGCAGGGTTAAGCAGGGGGCAGGCGCAGATACGCAGTATTTT. This gives the protein CASRVKQGAGADTQYF. The chain joins TRBV4-2 to TRBJ2-3; 8 bases match TRBD1. Unmatched junction bases numbered 12, after V lost 6 bases and J lost 4 bases. Germline V lookup: CDR1 LGHNA, CDR2 YNFKEQ. The CDR3 totals 16 residues.

DNA for the CDR3: TGTGCCAGCAGCCGTGCGGGGTGGAAGCAGTACTTC. This codes for CASSRAGWKQYF. The chain couples TRBV7-2 to TRBJ2-7; tentative D call: TRBD2 (6 bases). Trimming shortened V by 5 bases and J by 8 bases, and 13 bases separated the two germline ends. Germline CDR1 SGHTA, CDR2 FQGNSA. This CDR3 is built from 12 residues.

The rearrangement links TRBV5-4 to TRBJ1-6; D uncertain. The CDR3 consists of 15 residues. Germline lookup yields CDR1 SGHNT and CDR2 YYREEE (reference sequence). V was shortened by 1 base and J by 10 bases, with 15 bases between the two germline ends. The CDR3 loop is CASSLRREKGSPLHF. The CDR3 DNA is TGTGCCAGCAGCTTGAGGAGGGAGAAAGGCTCACCCCTCCACTTT.

A note on this clonotype: Germline is not matched at one junction end, which may reflect a read error. J is TRBJ1-5 and V is TRBV7-2; 7 bases are a match to TRBD1. The CDR3 contains 16 residues. Germline loops: CDR1 SGHTA, CDR2 FQGNSA. The CDR3 nucleotides read TGTGCCAGCAACTTAGAAGCAGGGGGTAGCAATCAGCCCCAGCATTTT. This translates into CASNLEAGGSNQPQHF.

This chain joins TRBV20-1 and TRBJ2-3; 7 positions match TRBD2. Germline CDR1 DFQATT, CDR2 SNEGSKA (reference sequence). The CDR3 contains 17 residues. J lost 4 bases, V lost 0 bases, and 13 bases had no gene match. CDR3 DNA sequence: TGCAGTGCTAGAGATCTGCTAAGCGGGGCCCCGGCAGATACGCAGTATTTT. Its translation is CSARDLLSGAPADTQYF.

This sequence joins TRBV20-1 and TRBJ2-1; tentative D call: TRBD1 (6 bases). The J call may be wrong; the DNA end is better matched by TRBJ2-7. CDR3 length: 14 amino acids. CDR1 and CDR2 (germline): DFQATT, SNEGSKA (reference sequence). CDR3 sequence: CSAREGALYNEQYF. The CDR3 region has the DNA TGCAGTGCTAGAGAGGGGGCGTTATACAATGAGCAGTACTTC.

Many counts were recorded for this clonotype. This rearrangement joins TRBV20-1 to TRBJ1-2, with unresolved D. Germline-derived CDR1 and CDR2 are DFQATT and SNEGSKA (reference sequence). With 0 bases removed from V and 3 bases from J, the gap between germline ends came to 17 bases. The length of the CDR3 is 16 residues. The CDR3 loop is CSARDRSADLDYGYTF. The CDR3 DNA sequence: TGCAGTGCTAGAGATCGCTCAGCCGATCTTGACTATGGCTACACCTTC.

This clonotype was counted ten times or more. The gene calls are TRBV6-6 and TRBJ1-5; a possible D gene is TRBD1 (5 bases). This CDR3 region has 14 residues. CDR1 and CDR2 from the germline V gene are MNHNY and SVGAGI (reference sequence). V was pared by 2 bases and J by 2 bases, with 7 bases between. The CDR3 here is CASSYGGGNQPQHF. CDR3 DNA: TGTGCCAGCAGTTACGGGGGAGGCAATCAGCCCCAGCATTTT.

The chain recombines TRBV7-9 with TRBJ2-2, with D uncertain. The CDR3 consists of 16 residues. V was pared by 2 bases and J by 7 bases, with 17 bases between. The V gene's germline CDR1 is SEHNR and CDR2 FQNEAQ (reference sequence). The CDR3 sequence: CASSLISPAEGGELFF. CDR3 nucleotide sequence: TGTGCCAGCAGCTTAATATCTCCCGCCGAAGGCGGGGAGCTGTTTTTT.

As to this clonotype: In this CDR3 the conserved last residue, phenylalanine or tryptophan, is missing, so a read error is likely. The genes are TRBV6-4 and TRBJ1-1; TRBD1 might be the D (5 bases). Trimming took off 8 bases at V and 4 bases at J, with 11 bases between the two ends. Germline V gives CDR1 MRHNA, CDR2 SNTAGT. The CDR3 extends over 12 amino acids. The CDR3 sequence is CASLRVGTEAFL. The CDR3 DNA is TGTGCCAGCCTCAGGGTGGGCACTGAAGCTTTCTTG.

This clonotype showed up just a few times. This rearrangement joins TRBV7-8 to TRBJ2-2, with D perhaps TRBD1 (6 bases). Between the trimmed V and J ends, which lost 5 bases and 2 bases, there was a span of 15 bases. CDR3 length equals 16 residues. Germline V CDR1 and CDR2: SGHVS, FQNEAQ. In DNA, the CDR3 is TGTGCCAGCAGCAGAAAACCGGGACACAACACCGGGGAGCTGTTTTTT. This sequence encodes CASSRKPGHNTGELFF.

CDR3 loop: CASSYVGRPQHF. The CDR3 DNA is TGTGCCAGCAGTTACGTGGGTCGGCCCCAGCATTTT. The J gene is TRBJ1-5, the V gene TRBV6-6; the D is unclear. The ends were cut back, 2 bases at V and 9 bases at J, with 8 bases in the middle. CDR3 length: 12 residues. Germline V lookup: CDR1 MNHNY, CDR2 SVGAGI (reference sequence).

The rearrangement links TRBV20-1 to TRBJ1-4, with 10 bases fitting TRBD1. Germline V gene sequence: CDR1 DFQATT, CDR2 SNEGSKA (reference sequence). Trimming at V came to 3 bases and at J to 7 bases, leaving 2 bases not matched to a gene. CDR3 length: 13 residues. Here the CDR3 DNA reads TGCAGTGCTAGGGGACAGGGGCCTGAAAAACTGTTTTTT. Translation gives CSARGQGPEKLFF.